The 15 T cell receptor beta chains listed next were all sequenced from one sample in a study of blood T cell repertoires in COVID-19. Libraries were prepared by immunoSEQ multiplex PCR; TCRdb keeps only in-frame clonotypes and omits some of them. The sample lists approximately 270,000 clones, around 88% occurring once. Material for sequencing was peripheral blood. These receptors came from a woman between 25 and 40 years old with COVID-19, enrolled during active disease.

On this clone itself: At one of its ends the junction is not consistent with the germline gene, which may arise from a read error. This chain links TRBV13 with TRBJ2-7; TRBD1 is a possible D gene (6 bases). Per the germline V gene, CDR1 is PRHDT and CDR2 is FYEKMQ (reference sequence). The CDR3 is 17 residues long. CDR3 sequence: CASSLERRGSRPYEQYF. In DNA form, the CDR3 reads TGTGCCAGCAGTTTAGAACGCAGGGGTTCCAGACCCTACGAGCAGTACTTC.

CDR3 nucleotides: TGTGCCATCGCGCCAGACGAGCGGATGAAGCAGTTCTTC. The encoded protein is CAIAPDERMKQFF. The V and J genes are TRBV10-3 and TRBJ2-1; a possible D gene is TRBD2 (5 bases). Germline assignment: CDR1 ENHRY and CDR2 SYGVKD. Trimming left V 8 bases short and J 11 bases short, with 19 bases between. The CDR3 has 13 amino acids.

The chain couples TRBV9 to TRBJ2-1; 9 bases are shared with TRBD2. Germline V gives CDR1 SGDLS, CDR2 YYNGEE. This CDR3 comprises 14 residues. V lost 6 bases to trimming and J lost 4 bases; unmatched junction nucleotides: 5. The CDR3 bases are TGTGCCAGCACTTTAGCGGGGGCATACAATGAGCAGTTCTTC. Its translation: CASTLAGAYNEQFF.

This chain connects TRBV5-6 to TRBJ1-2, with TRBD1 matching 10 bases. CDR3 length: 15 residues. Germline V gives CDR1 SGHDT, CDR2 YYEEEE. Losses at the gene ends were 0 bases for V and 7 bases for J; bases not matched to a gene: 6. This CDR3 is CASSLGTGGNVGYTF. The DNA of the CDR3 is TGTGCCAGCAGCTTGGGGACAGGGGGAAATGTTGGCTACACCTTC.

This clone was seen a single time. J is TRBJ2-7 and V is TRBV6-5; D may be TRBD1 (6 bases). Germline V gene lookup returns CDR1 MNHEY and CDR2 SVGAGI. The CDR3 runs to 12 residues. Trimming cost V 6 bases and J 11 bases, with 17 bases left between them. The DNA of the CDR3 is TGTGCCAGCAGCCGGGACACCCAAAGGAAGTACTTC. Protein: CASSRDTQRKYF.

The chain carries TRBV10-1 and TRBJ2-5; 7 bases fit TRBD1. V shed 4 bases, J shed 10 bases, and the junction held 15 bases outside the gene matches. The CDR3 spans 15 residues. Germline CDR1 WNHNN, CDR2 SYGVQD (reference sequence). CDR3 sequence reads: CASSGPGTAKVDQYF. The CDR3 nucleotides are TGCGCCAGCAGTGGGCCCGGGACAGCCAAAGTGGACCAGTACTTC.

The chain is built from TRBV6-4 and TRBJ2-3, with TRBD2 identical over 11 bases. Germline V gene data show CDR1 as MRHNA and CDR2 as SNTAGT. The V segment lost 5 bases and the J segment 5 bases; nucleotides outside the gene matches: 6. The CDR3 consists of 15 residues. The CDR3 sequence is CASSRLAGSLDTQYF. In DNA form, the CDR3 reads TGTGCCAGCAGTCGACTAGCGGGGTCTCTAGATACGCAGTATTTT.

J is TRBJ1-1 and V is TRBV5-1; D is undetermined. Germline CDR1 SGHRS, CDR2 YFSETQ. The CDR3 is 15 residues long. Trimming left V 1 base short and J 0 bases short, with 10 bases between. For the CDR3, the DNA is TGCGCCAGCAGCTTGTCGCCAGAACTGAACACTGAAGCTTTCTTT. Translation gives CASSLSPELNTEAFF.

The rearrangement uses TRBV11-3 and TRBJ1-1; TRBD1 is a possible D gene (6 bases). CDR3 length: 15 amino acids. Germline V gene sequence: CDR1 SGHNT, CDR2 YENEEA. V was shortened by 1 base and J by 0 bases, with 9 bases between the two germline ends. DNA of the CDR3: TGTGCCAGCAGCTTAGCGGGGGGCTTGAACACTGAAGCTTTCTTT. Protein product: CASSLAGGLNTEAFF.

The rearrangement links TRBV29-1 to TRBJ2-1, with 7 bases fitting TRBD2. J lost 6 bases, V lost 7 bases, and 15 bases had no gene match. The CDR3 contains 15 residues. Germline V gene lookup returns CDR1 SQVTM and CDR2 ANQGSEA. The CDR3 spells CSAAGLGGRVNEQFF. The CDR3 nucleotides are TGCAGCGCCGCGGGACTGGGCGGGAGAGTCAATGAGCAGTTCTTC.

The chain uses TRBV4-3 and TRBJ1-1; D gene ambiguous. The V gene's germline CDR1 is LGHNA and CDR2 YSLEER. The CDR3 spans 15 residues. V lost 4 bases and J lost 0, with 12 bases in between. CDR3 sequence reads: CASSPAEGLNTEAFF. The CDR3, as DNA: TGCGCCAGCAGCCCGGCTGAGGGCTTGAACACTGAAGCTTTCTTT.

J is TRBJ2-2 and V is TRBV7-8; 7 nucleotides align to TRBD2. This CDR3 spans 18 amino acids. J was trimmed by 1 base and V by 3 bases; bases with no gene match: 11. Germline V gene data show CDR1 as SGHVS and CDR2 as FQNEAQ. The CDR3 region has the DNA TGTGCCAGCAGCTTCCGGACTAGTTTGAAACAGAACACCGGGGAGCTGTTTTTT. Its translation is CASSFRTSLKQNTGELFF.

The rearrangement uses TRBV11-2 and TRBJ2-3; D gene unclear. This CDR3 spans 13 amino acids. V was trimmed by 8 bases and J by 3 bases, leaving 12 bases between them. Germline V gene sequence: CDR1 SGHAT, CDR2 FQNNGV. CDR3 amino acids: CASHGSGTDTQYF. As DNA, the CDR3 is TGTGCCAGCCATGGGTCCGGGACAGATACGCAGTATTTT.

The chain uses TRBV28 and TRBJ1-1; tentative D call: TRBD1 (5 bases). Deletions cut 2 bases from V and 5 bases from J, with 12 bases between. Per the germline V gene, CDR1 is MDHEN and CDR2 is SYDVKM. The CDR3 has 14 amino acids. In DNA, the CDR3 is TGTGCCAGCAGTTTAGTTGCAGGGAGGACTGAAGCTTTCTTT. As protein: CASSLVAGRTEAFF.

For the CDR3, the DNA is TGTGCCACCAGCACCCAAGGAATGATCGGTGCAGGTGAAAAACTGTTTTTT. This sequence encodes CATSTQGMIGAGEKLFF. V gene TRBV15 combines with J gene TRBJ1-4; D is undetermined. Germline V gene sequence: CDR1 LNHNV, CDR2 YYDKDF (reference sequence). Trimming stripped 4 bases from V and 7 bases from J, with 22 bases between. The CDR3 is 17 amino acids.